The clone carrying this TCR beta chain occurred a few times. Compared with germline, one end of the junction differs, possibly owing to a read error. The sample belongs to a study of T cells in Graves' hyperthyroidism and ophthalmopathy. Looking at the study overall: Sampling of peripheral blood happened at initial diagnosis, prior to any treatment.

CDR3 length: 20 residues. Per germline, CDR1 SGHVS and CDR2 FQNEAQ. RNA transcripts were the template for amplifying TCR beta CDR3 regions. The HTBI primer set served for first-round RT-PCR of the TCR CDR3. TCRdb recomputed calls from the multiplex PCR reads with MiXCR, one row per CDR3 protein. The sample lists fewer than 450,000 distinct CDR3 sequences, approximately 18% occurring once. Material: blood. This chain connects TRBV7-8 to TRBJ1-4; 8 positions agree with TRBD1. This clonotype was obtained from a woman aged 30 to 39 with Graves' hyperthyroidism that later progressed to Graves' ophthalmopathy. Here the CDR3 reads CASSSTGGLWAVATNEKLLF. Written as DNA, the CDR3 is TGTGCCAGCAGCTCAACAGGGGGATTATGGGCCGTAGCAACTAATGAAAAACTGCTTTTT.